The 4 T cell receptor beta chains presented below share a single source sample, sequenced in a study of blood T cells in healthy people across ages. Primed by a sample-barcoded 5' primer and a J-beta primer mix, a second PCR proceeded for about 6 to 12 cycles. TCRdb re-called the 5' RACE reads through MiXCR, storing one row per CDR3 protein. The sample yields 380,000 or so distinct CDR3 sequences, about 52% seen once. The sequenced sample consisted of blood. These TCRs come from a man in his fifties or sixties in good health.

The chain combines TRBV11-1 with TRBJ2-6; maybe TRBD1 (6 bases). This CDR3 has 18 residues. The germline V gene encodes CDR1 SGHAT and CDR2 FQDESV (reference sequence). V lost 5 bases to trimming and J lost 0 bases, with 17 bases between them. CDR3 residues: CASSLRPGAVSGANVLTF. In DNA form, the CDR3 reads TGTGCCAGCAGCCTTCGCCCAGGGGCGGTCTCTGGGGCCAACGTCCTGACTTTC.

This clonotype was picked up a small number of times. This rearrangement joins TRBV12-5 to TRBJ2-7; 12 nucleotides agree with TRBD2. The germline gives CDR1 LGHNT, CDR2 FRNRAP. The CDR3 length is 14 residues. V dropped 5 bases and J dropped 4; count of bases not matched to a gene: 3. CDR3 region: CASGLAGGQYEQYF. In nucleotides, the CDR3 is TGTGCTAGTGGTCTAGCGGGAGGGCAATACGAGCAGTACTTC.

The chain has TRBV7-6 and TRBJ1-2; a possible D gene is TRBD1 (6 bases). Germline V gene lookup returns CDR1 SGHVS and CDR2 FNYEAQ. This CDR3 has 14 amino acids. With 3 bases removed from V and 4 bases from J, the gap between germline ends came to 12 bases. In DNA form, the CDR3 reads TGTGCCAGCAGCTTGACGGACAGAAGCTATGGCTACACCTTC. It translates to CASSLTDRSYGYTF.

This clonotype was seen only a few times. J is TRBJ2-4 and V is TRBV12-3 or TRBV12-4; D is unresolved. Trimming pared 4 bases from V and 0 bases from J, leaving 13 bases between. This CDR3 comprises 16 residues. Written as DNA, the CDR3 is TGTGCCAGCAGTTATCCTGAGACCCTAGCCAAAAACATTCAGTACTTC. Encoded protein: CASSYPETLAKNIQYF.